This T cell receptor (beta chain) emerged from a study of vaccination and CD4 T cells after COVID-19. The treatment here: 10-day PBMC culture with coronavirus spike peptide pools or control peptides (ViraFEST assay). The CDR3 extends over 14 amino acids. The V and J ends lost 0 bases and 7 bases respectively, with 13 bases between them. Germline V gene lookup returns CDR1 DFQATT and CDR2 SNEGSKA (reference sequence). The Oncomine TCR Beta short-read assay sequenced DNA from cultured CD4+ T cells. TCRdb reanalysed the PCR reads using MiXCR and keeps one entry per CDR3 protein. The data show some 15,000 distinct CDR3 sequences, approximately 55% seen once. Turning to this clonotype: Its antigen remains unidentified.

The chain has TRBV20-1 and TRBJ2-1; D is unresolved. The clonotype was recovered from a human donor who had recovered from COVID-19. Here the sequenced sample was CD4+ T cells from blood, cultured in vitro, taken before SARS-CoV-2 vaccination. CDR3 residues: CSARDLGLRNEQFF. The CDR3 bases are TGCAGTGCTAGAGATCTCGGGCTCAGAAATGAGCAGTTCTTC.